The 31 T cell receptor beta chains below all came from one sample that was sequenced in a study of shared clonotypes between healthy human individuals. Produced via immunoSEQ multiplex PCR; TCRdb's table is partial and in-frame only. The data contain around 510,000 clones, about 96% of them singletons. The sample comprised naive CD4+ T cells sorted from blood. Subset here: CD45RA+ positively selected. Receptors originate from a woman aged 25 to 39 in good health.

This sequence joins TRBV6-5 and TRBJ2-3; D call uncertain. Germline V lookup: CDR1 MNHEY, CDR2 SVGAGI. The V and J ends lost 6 bases and 1 base respectively, with 11 bases between them. This CDR3 is 14 amino acids long. The CDR3 sequence is CASRQTPGTDTQYF. The CDR3 nucleotides are TGTGCCAGCAGACAAACGCCGGGCACAGATACGCAGTATTTT.

This clone was recorded once. The CDR3 DNA is TGTGCCAGCAGCGTAGGAGGCTCAGGGGGCGCGGTTGGAAACACCATATATTTT. Amino acids: CASSVGGSGGAVGNTIYF. V and J are TRBV9 and TRBJ1-3; TRBD1 matches at 8 bases. CDR3 length: 18 residues. After removal of 0 bases from V and 3 bases from J, the junction contained 11 bases not matched to a gene. The germline V gene encodes CDR1 SGDLS and CDR2 YYNGEE. The whole variable domain, remainder taken from reference TRBV9 and TRBJ1-3, is DSGVTQTPKHLITATGQRVTLRCSPRSGDLSVYWYQQSLDQGLQFLIQYYNGEERAKGNILERFSAQQFPDLHSELNLSSLELGDSALYFCASSVGGSGGAVGNTIYFGEGSWLTVV.

The chain is built from TRBV18 and TRBJ1-2; D might be TRBD1 (5 bases). This CDR3 has 17 residues. Germline CDR1 reads KGHSH; CDR2 reads LQKENI. Trimming took off 6 bases at V and 4 bases at J, with 24 bases between the two ends. CDR3: CASSKIGRGDLGYGYTF. CDR3 in DNA: TGTGCCAGCTCCAAAATAGGACGGGGGGACCTCGGCTATGGCTACACCTTC.

The chain employs TRBV6-5 and TRBJ2-1; D possibly corresponds to TRBD2 (6 bases). Per the germline V gene, CDR1 is MNHEY and CDR2 is SVGAGI. Trimming pared 7 bases from V and 6 bases from J, leaving 19 bases between. The CDR3 totals 15 residues. The CDR3 nucleotides read TGTGCCAGCACCTCAACAGGAGGGTTCCGCAATGAGCAGTTCTTC. Translation gives CASTSTGGFRNEQFF.

This sequence joins TRBV7-8 and TRBJ2-1; 13 nucleotides line up with TRBD2. CDR1 is SGHVS, CDR2 FQNEAQ, per germline. V lost 3 bases to trimming and J lost 9 bases; unmatched junction nucleotides: 14. The CDR3 extends over 18 amino acids. The CDR3, as DNA: TGTGCCAGCAGCTTGGCCAGACTAGCGGGAGGCCCCGGTGGTGAGCAGTTCTTC. Residues: CASSLARLAGGPGGEQFF. Using reference TRBV7-8 and TRBJ2-1 for the parts outside the CDR3, the full variable domain is GAGVSQSPRYKVAKRGQDVALRCDPISGHVSLFWYQQALGQGPEFLTYFQNEAQLDKSGLPSDRFFAERPEGSVSTLKIQRTQQEDSAVYLCASSLARLAGGPGGEQFFGPGTRLTVL.

This clone was picked up one time. The J gene is TRBJ2-7, the V gene TRBV6-1, with D perhaps being TRBD1 or TRBD2 (5 bases each). There are 13 residues in the CDR3. Germline V gene sequence: CDR1 MNHNS, CDR2 SASEGT. With 7 bases removed from V and 2 bases from J, the gap between germline ends came to 12 bases. CDR3 sequence (DNA): TGTGCCAGCAAAGATCGGGGCCCCTACGAGCAGTACTTC. Encoded protein: CASKDRGPYEQYF.

V usage is TRBV6-5 and J usage is TRBJ2-4, with 10 positions matching TRBD1. The CDR3 has 16 amino acids. The ends lost 0 bases at V and 4 bases at J; junction bases unmatched: 3. Germline V CDR1 and CDR2: MNHEY, SVGAGI. The CDR3 protein is CASSYSSGQGKNIQYF. DNA for the CDR3: TGTGCCAGCAGTTACTCGTCGGGACAGGGGAAAAACATTCAGTACTTC.

This chain links TRBV7-9 with TRBJ1-1, with D perhaps TRBD1 (5 bases). Trimming took off 5 bases at V and 0 bases at J, with 13 bases between the two ends. Germline values: CDR1 SEHNR, CDR2 FQNEAQ (reference sequence). The CDR3 has 15 residues. As DNA, the CDR3 is TGTGCCAGCAGCCCTACTCAGGGTTTGAACACTGAAGCTTTCTTT. This translates into CASSPTQGLNTEAFF.

The rearrangement links TRBV7-9 to TRBJ2-5; no clear D. Germline lookup yields CDR1 SEHNR and CDR2 FQNEAQ (reference sequence). This CDR3 contains 9 residues. The ends were cut back, 8 bases at V and 5 bases at J, with 3 bases in the middle. The CDR3 loop is CASGETQYF. DNA of the CDR3: TGTGCCAGCGGTGAGACCCAGTACTTC.

CDR3 sequence reads: CASSEAQGLYLGSGNTIYF. CDR3 bases: TGTGCCAGCAGTGAAGCGCAGGGATTGTACTTGGGGTCTGGAAACACCATATATTTT. The chain recombines TRBV6-1 with TRBJ1-3; tentative D call: TRBD1 (5 bases). Germline V gives CDR1 MNHNS, CDR2 SASEGT. V was shortened by 0 bases and J by 1 base, with 19 bases between the two germline ends. CDR3 length equals 19 residues.

The chain is built from TRBV2 and TRBJ1-5; D gene unclear. The germline gives CDR1 SNHLY, CDR2 FYNNEI. The V gene lost 2 bases and the J gene lost 1 base, with 6 bases spanning the gap. This CDR3 comprises 14 residues. The CDR3, as DNA: TGTGCCAGCAGTGAATCCTGGAGCAATCAGCCCCAGCATTTT. Translation: CASSESWSNQPQHF.

CDR3 nucleotides: TGTGCCTGGAGTGTAACTTCCTACGAGCAGTACTTC. Its protein is CAWSVTSYEQYF. The V call is TRBV30, the J call TRBJ2-7, with no clear D. The CDR3 extends over 12 amino acids. Germline V gene data show CDR1 as GTSNPN and CDR2 as SVGIG (reference sequence). Trimming shortened V by 0 bases and J by 1 base, and 4 bases separated the two germline ends.

This rearrangement joins TRBV6-5 to TRBJ2-3; 9 nucleotides agree with TRBD1. Germline CDR1 reads MNHEY; CDR2 reads SVGAGI. Trimming at V came to 5 bases and at J to 1 base, leaving 4 bases not matched to a gene. There are 15 residues in the CDR3. The CDR3 is CASSNRDRGTDTQYF. The CDR3 coding sequence is TGTGCCAGCAGTAACCGGGACAGGGGCACAGATACGCAGTATTTT.

The V and J genes are TRBV6-6 and TRBJ1-2, with TRBD1 as a possible D gene (5 bases). This CDR3 spans 14 amino acids. V was trimmed by 10 bases and J by 6 bases, leaving 21 bases between them. CDR1 and CDR2 from the germline V gene are MNHNY and SVGAGI (reference sequence). In nucleotides, the CDR3 is TGTGCCACCGCCGTATTAGGGGAATCGGATGGCTACACCTTC. Translating it yields CATAVLGESDGYTF.

This chain joins TRBV19 and TRBJ1-3, with D hard to call. The V end lost 6 bases, the J end lost 2 bases, and 17 bases lay between the germline ends. Looked up from germline, CDR1 is LNHDA and CDR2 is SQIVND (reference sequence). There are 16 residues in the CDR3. CDR3 residues: CASRTHAEPTGNTIYF. As DNA, the CDR3 is TGTGCCAGTAGAACCCACGCGGAGCCGACTGGAAACACCATATATTTT.

Details on this clone: One end of the junction fails to match germline, which may point to a read error. The V call is TRBV6-4, the J call TRBJ2-7, with 8 bases matching TRBD2. The CDR3 has 16 amino acids. Germline lookup yields CDR1 MRHNA and CDR2 SNTAGT. The CDR3 loop is CASRGGLAGPHYGQYF. Here the CDR3 DNA reads TGTGCCAGCAGGGGGGGGTTAGCGGGACCGCACTACGGGCAGTACTTC.

The V call is TRBV27, the J call TRBJ2-7; maybe TRBD1 (6 bases). Looked up from germline, CDR1 is MNHEY and CDR2 is SMNVEV (reference sequence). The CDR3 has 12 amino acids. The germline V and J ends were trimmed by 6 bases and 5 bases, with 11 bases remaining between them. The CDR3 DNA is TGTGCCAGCAGGCTTGGACAGAACGAGCAGTACTTC. This codes for CASRLGQNEQYF.

About this clone itself: The sample carries other DNA sequences with the same CDR3. This rearrangement joins TRBV9 to TRBJ2-1; no clear D gene. The CDR3 consists of 14 residues. V was pared by 0 bases and J by 4 bases, with 8 bases between. Germline CDR1 is SGDLS and CDR2 is YYNGEE. CDR3 nucleotide sequence: TGTGCCAGCAGCGTAGGTGGCAGTTACAATGAGCAGTTCTTC. Protein: CASSVGGSYNEQFF.

V is TRBV28 and J is TRBJ2-5; D is uncertain. Trimming shortened V by 4 bases and J by 4 bases, and 16 bases separated the two germline ends. Per the germline V gene, CDR1 is MDHEN and CDR2 is SYDVKM. CDR3 size: 15 residues. The CDR3 protein is CASSSSVGPGETQYF. CDR3 sequence (DNA): TGTGCCAGCAGTTCGTCGGTGGGCCCGGGAGAGACCCAGTACTTC. The variable domain in full, with the rest retrieved from reference TRBV28 and TRBJ2-5, is DVKVTQSSRYLVKRTGEKVFLECVQDMDHENMFWYRQDPGLGLRLIYFSYDVKMKEKGDIPEGYSVSREKKERFSLILESASTNQTSMYLCASSSSVGPGETQYFGPGTRLLVL.

CDR3 residues: CASSEGQAYEQYF. The CDR3 DNA sequence: TGTGCCAGCTCCGAGGGACAGGCCTACGAGCAGTACTTC. V usage is TRBV18 and J usage is TRBJ2-7, with 8 bases aligning to TRBD1. J lost 2 bases, V lost 6 bases, and 3 bases had no gene match. Germline lookup yields CDR1 KGHSH and CDR2 LQKENI. The CDR3 is made up of 13 amino acids.

This chain connects TRBV27 to TRBJ2-2; D ambiguous. Trimming pared 7 bases from V and 6 bases from J, leaving 6 bases between. CDR3 length equals 11 residues. CDR1 MNHEY and CDR2 SMNVEV come from the germline V gene (reference sequence). The DNA of the CDR3 is TGTGCCAGCAAGCGCGCCGGGGAGCTGTTTTTT. Protein product: CASKRAGELFF.

This clone was seen a single time. The rearrangement uses TRBV30 and TRBJ2-2; D is undetermined. There are 11 residues in the CDR3. Trimming removed 3 bases at V and 7 bases at J, with 6 bases between. The germline V gene has CDR1 GTSNPN and CDR2 SVGIG (reference sequence). The CDR3 DNA follows: TGTGCCTGGAGCTTTTTCGGGGAGCTGTTTTTT. Translated: CAWSFFGELFF.

This clone has a single count. The rearrangement links TRBV7-9 to TRBJ2-3; TRBD1 might be the D (6 bases). The ends were cut back, 5 bases at V and 4 bases at J, with 16 bases in the middle. Looked up from germline, CDR1 is SEHNR and CDR2 is FQNEAQ (reference sequence). The CDR3 consists of 15 residues. The CDR3 protein is CASSRGTWASDTQYF. CDR3 nucleotides: TGTGCCAGCAGCAGGGGGACATGGGCATCAGATACGCAGTATTTT.

This clone was found once. V usage is TRBV25-1 and J usage is TRBJ1-2, with 7 bases matching TRBD1. Germline V CDR1 and CDR2: MGHDK, SYGVNS. This CDR3 spans 17 amino acids. V was clipped by 4 bases and J by 5 bases; unmatched bases: 16. The CDR3 bases are TGTGCCAGCAGTGCCAAGACAGGGCGGCCAGTCCCGTATGGCTACACCTTC. The encoded protein is CASSAKTGRPVPYGYTF.

V gene TRBV30 combines with J gene TRBJ2-1, with 7 bases matching TRBD1. The CDR3 runs to 14 residues. The germline gives CDR1 GTSNPN, CDR2 SVGIG (reference sequence). V was clipped by 5 bases and J by 0 bases; unmatched bases: 4. This CDR3 reads CAWLQGSSYNEQFF. The CDR3 region has the DNA TGTGCCTGGCTACAGGGGAGCTCCTACAATGAGCAGTTCTTC. Drawing the rest from reference TRBV30 and TRBJ2-1, the complete variable domain is SQTIHQWPATLVQPVGSPLSLECTVEGTSNPNLYWYRQAAGRGLQLLFYSVGIGQISSEVPQNLSASRPQDRQFILSSKKLLLSDSGFYLCAWLQGSSYNEQFFGPGTRLTVL.

This chain links TRBV7-7 with TRBJ2-2; 12 nucleotides agree with TRBD2. The CDR3 is 15 residues long. Trimming at V came to 6 bases and at J to 3 bases, leaving 2 bases not matched to a gene. Per the germline V gene, CDR1 is SSHAT and CDR2 is FNYEAQ (reference sequence). CDR3 region: CASSPSGRDTGELFF. DNA for the CDR3: TGTGCCAGCAGTCCTAGCGGGAGGGACACCGGGGAGCTGTTTTTT.

V usage is TRBV28 and J usage is TRBJ2-7; D ambiguous. The CDR3 is made up of 14 amino acids. V dropped 6 bases and J dropped 3 bases, with 15 bases sitting between them. The germline gives CDR1 MDHEN, CDR2 SYDVKM. This CDR3 is CASRAQTAHYEQYF. CDR3 in DNA: TGTGCCAGCAGGGCTCAAACAGCTCACTACGAGCAGTACTTC.

This chain joins TRBV28 and TRBJ1-6; 7 bases fit TRBD1. The CDR3 is 15 amino acids. V dropped 5 bases and J dropped 1; count of bases not matched to a gene: 2. The germline CDR1 and CDR2 sequences are MDHEN and SYDVKM. CDR3 in amino acids: CASSVTGSYNSPLHF. Here the CDR3 DNA reads TGTGCCAGCAGTGTGACAGGGTCCTATAATTCACCCCTCCACTTT.

The gene calls are TRBV2 and TRBJ2-2, with no clear D. CDR1 is SNHLY and CDR2 is FYNNEI in the germline V gene. The V end was cut by 2 bases, the J end by 3 bases, with 7 bases between. The CDR3 is 14 amino acids. The CDR3 DNA sequence: TGTGCCAGCAGTGAAAGGACGGACACCGGGGAGCTGTTTTTT. It specifies CASSERTDTGELFF.

This sequence joins TRBV11-2 and TRBJ1-6; D gene ambiguous. From germline, CDR1 is SGHAT and CDR2 FQNNGV. This CDR3 is 13 amino acids long. V dropped 5 bases and J dropped 6 bases, with 8 bases sitting between them. CDR3 bases: TGTGCCAGCAGCCTGGCCCTTAATTCACCCCTCCACTTT. Translation gives CASSLALNSPLHF.

The rearrangement uses TRBV11-2 and TRBJ2-4; 8 nucleotides agree with TRBD2. In germline, CDR1 is SGHAT, CDR2 FQNNGV. V shed 2 bases, J shed 6 bases, and the junction held 6 bases outside the gene matches. This CDR3 comprises 15 residues. CDR3 region: CASSLLTGGGNIQYF. The CDR3 nucleotides read TGTGCCAGCAGCTTACTTACGGGAGGGGGAAACATTCAGTACTTC.